This T cell receptor (beta chain) was identified in a study of shared clonotypes between healthy human individuals. For each subset, genomic DNA was distributed in equal portions over several immunoSEQ plates. As originally analysed: ImmunoSEQ yielded junction-only sequences lacking quality scores, so filtering differed. The data were produced by immunoSEQ multiplex PCR, yet TCRdb's version contains in-frame clones alone and is incomplete. The V and J calls and clone size were taken over from that table, and D and trimming were inferred from the DNA. Among fewer than 3 million clones listed, roughly 90% were seen once. The CDR3 contains 15 residues. V gave up 8 bases and J gave up 2 bases, with 13 bases separating them. CDR1 and CDR2 from the germline V gene are LNHDA and SQIVND (reference sequence).

This sequence joins TRBV19 and TRBJ2-6; D may be TRBD1 (6 bases). The TCR was taken from a man younger than 35 in good health. Some clones in this sample may be carry-over from other donors' samples. Sequencing was carried out using naive CD4+ T cells from PBMCs. Indicated subset: CD45RA+ positively selected. The CDR3 loop is CASAENRAGANVLTF. The CDR3 DNA reads as TGTGCCAGTGCCGAAAACAGGGCTGGGGCCAACGTCCTGACTTTC.